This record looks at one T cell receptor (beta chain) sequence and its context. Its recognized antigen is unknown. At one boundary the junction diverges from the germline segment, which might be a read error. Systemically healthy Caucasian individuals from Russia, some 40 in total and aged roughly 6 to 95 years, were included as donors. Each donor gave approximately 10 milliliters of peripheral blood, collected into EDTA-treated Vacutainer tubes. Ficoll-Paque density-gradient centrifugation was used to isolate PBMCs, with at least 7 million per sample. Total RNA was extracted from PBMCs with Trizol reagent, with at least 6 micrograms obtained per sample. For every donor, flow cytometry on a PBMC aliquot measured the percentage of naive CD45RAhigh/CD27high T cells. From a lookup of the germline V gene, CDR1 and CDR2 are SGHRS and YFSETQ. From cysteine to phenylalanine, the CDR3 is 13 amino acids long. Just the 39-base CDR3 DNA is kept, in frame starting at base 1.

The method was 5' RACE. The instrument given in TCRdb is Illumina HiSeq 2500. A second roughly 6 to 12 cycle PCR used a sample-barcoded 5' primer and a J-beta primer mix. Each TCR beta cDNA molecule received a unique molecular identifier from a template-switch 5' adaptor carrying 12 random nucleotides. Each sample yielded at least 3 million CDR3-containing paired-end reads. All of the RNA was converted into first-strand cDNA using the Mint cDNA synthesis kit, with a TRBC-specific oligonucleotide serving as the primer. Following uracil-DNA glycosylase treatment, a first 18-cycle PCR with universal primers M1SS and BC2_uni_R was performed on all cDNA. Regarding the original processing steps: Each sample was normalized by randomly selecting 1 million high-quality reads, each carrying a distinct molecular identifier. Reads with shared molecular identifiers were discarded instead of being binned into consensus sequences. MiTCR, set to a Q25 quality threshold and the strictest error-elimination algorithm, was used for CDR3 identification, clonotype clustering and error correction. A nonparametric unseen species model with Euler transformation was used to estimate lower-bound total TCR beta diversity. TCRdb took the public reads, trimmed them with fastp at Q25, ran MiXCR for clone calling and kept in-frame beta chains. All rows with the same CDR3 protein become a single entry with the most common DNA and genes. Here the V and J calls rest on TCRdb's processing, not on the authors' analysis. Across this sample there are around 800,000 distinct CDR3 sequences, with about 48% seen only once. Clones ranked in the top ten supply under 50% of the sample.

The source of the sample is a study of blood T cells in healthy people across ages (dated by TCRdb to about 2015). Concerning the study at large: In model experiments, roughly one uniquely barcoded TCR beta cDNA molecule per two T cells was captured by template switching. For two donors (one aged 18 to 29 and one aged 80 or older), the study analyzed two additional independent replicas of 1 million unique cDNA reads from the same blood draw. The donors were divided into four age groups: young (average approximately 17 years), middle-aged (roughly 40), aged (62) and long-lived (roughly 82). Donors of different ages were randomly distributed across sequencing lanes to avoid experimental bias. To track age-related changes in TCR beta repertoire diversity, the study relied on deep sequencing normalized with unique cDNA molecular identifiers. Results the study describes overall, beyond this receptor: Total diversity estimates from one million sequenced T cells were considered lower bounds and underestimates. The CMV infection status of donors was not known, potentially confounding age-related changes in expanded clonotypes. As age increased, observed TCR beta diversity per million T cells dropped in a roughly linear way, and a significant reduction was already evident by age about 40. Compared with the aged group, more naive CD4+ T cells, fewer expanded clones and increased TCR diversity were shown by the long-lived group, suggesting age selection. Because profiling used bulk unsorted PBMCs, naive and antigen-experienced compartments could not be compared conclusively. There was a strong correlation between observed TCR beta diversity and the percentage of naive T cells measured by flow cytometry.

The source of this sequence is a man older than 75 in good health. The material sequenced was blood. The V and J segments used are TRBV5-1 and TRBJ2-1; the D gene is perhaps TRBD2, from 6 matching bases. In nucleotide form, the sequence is TGCACCAGCAGCTTGGAGGGCCGTGCGGAGCAGTTCTTC. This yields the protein CTSSLEGRAEQFF.